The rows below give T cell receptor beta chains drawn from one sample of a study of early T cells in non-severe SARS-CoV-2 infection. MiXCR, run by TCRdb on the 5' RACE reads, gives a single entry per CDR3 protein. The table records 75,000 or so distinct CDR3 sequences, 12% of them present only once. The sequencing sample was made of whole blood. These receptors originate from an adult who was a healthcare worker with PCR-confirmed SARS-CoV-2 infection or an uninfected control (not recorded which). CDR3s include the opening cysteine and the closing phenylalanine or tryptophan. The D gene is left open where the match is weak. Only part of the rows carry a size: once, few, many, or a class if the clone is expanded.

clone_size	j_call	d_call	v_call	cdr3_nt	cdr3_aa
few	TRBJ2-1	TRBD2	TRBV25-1	TGTGCCAGCAGTGAATCTGGGACTAGAGCGTACAATGAGCAGTTCTTC	CASSESGTRAYNEQFF
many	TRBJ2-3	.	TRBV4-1	TGCGCCAGCAGCCAAGATTCGGAACGGAGCACAGATACGCAGTATTTT	CASSQDSERSTDTQYF
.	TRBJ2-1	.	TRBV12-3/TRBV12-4	TGTGCCAGCAGTTTGTTAGACCTGAGTTCCGACAATGAGCAGTTCTTC	CASSLLDLSSDNEQFF
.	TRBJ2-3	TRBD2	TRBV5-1	TGCGCCAGCAGCTTATTAGCGGGTGGCACAGATACGCAGTATTTT	CASSLLAGGTDTQYF
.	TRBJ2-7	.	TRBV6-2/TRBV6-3	TGTGCCAGCAGTTCGATGAGGTCCTACGAGCAGTACTTC	CASSSMRSYEQYF
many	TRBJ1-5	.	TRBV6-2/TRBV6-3	TGTGCCAGCAGTTATGGGGGCAATCAGCCCCAGCATTTT	CASSYGGNQPQHF
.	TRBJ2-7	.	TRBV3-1	TGTGCCAGCAGCCAAGAGGGACAACTGCAGTACTTC	CASSQEGQLQYF
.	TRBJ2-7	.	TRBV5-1	TGCGCCAGCAGCTTGAGCAAACTGTACCACCACGAGCAGTACTTC	CASSLSKLYHHEQYF
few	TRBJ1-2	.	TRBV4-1	TGCGCCAGCAGCCACGGATATGGCTACACCTTC	CASSHGYGYTF
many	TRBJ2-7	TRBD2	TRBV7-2	TGTGCCAGCAGCTTTAGTCTAGCGGGAGTTAACGAGCAGTACTTC	CASSFSLAGVNEQYF
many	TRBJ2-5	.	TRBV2	TGTGCCAGCAGCCCAGACAGAGCCCAAGAGACCCAGTACTTC	CASSPDRAQETQYF
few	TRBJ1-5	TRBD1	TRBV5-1	TGCGCCAGCAGGGAAGGGGGCGATCAGCCCCAGCATTTT	CASREGGDQPQHF
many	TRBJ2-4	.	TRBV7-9	TGTGCCAGCAGCTTACAGGCGGGAACGTCCAAAAACATTCAGTACTTC	CASSLQAGTSKNIQYF